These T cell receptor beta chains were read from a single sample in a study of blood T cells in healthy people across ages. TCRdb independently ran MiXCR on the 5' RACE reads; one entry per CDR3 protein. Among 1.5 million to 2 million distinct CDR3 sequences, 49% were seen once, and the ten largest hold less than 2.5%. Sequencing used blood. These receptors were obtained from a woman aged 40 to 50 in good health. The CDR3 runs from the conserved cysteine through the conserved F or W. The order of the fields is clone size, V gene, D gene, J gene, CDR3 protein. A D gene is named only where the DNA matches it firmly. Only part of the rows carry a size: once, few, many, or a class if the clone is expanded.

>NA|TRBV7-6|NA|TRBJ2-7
CVSSVASGYEQYF
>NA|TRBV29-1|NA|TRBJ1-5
CSVGGAAPNQPQHF
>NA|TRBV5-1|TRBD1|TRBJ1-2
CASSPRGLGGYTF
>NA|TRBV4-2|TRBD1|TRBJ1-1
CASSSRGQGLNTEAFF
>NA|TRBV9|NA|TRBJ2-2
CASSVGPGGLTGELFF
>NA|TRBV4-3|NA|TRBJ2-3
CASSQETGLDTQYF
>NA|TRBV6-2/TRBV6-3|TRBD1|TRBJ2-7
CASRATGGVSYEQYF
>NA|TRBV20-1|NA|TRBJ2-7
CSARDYGQGPNEQYF
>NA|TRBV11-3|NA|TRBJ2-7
CASNSDRRPSYEQYF
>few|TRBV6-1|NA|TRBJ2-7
CASSATQNSYEQYF
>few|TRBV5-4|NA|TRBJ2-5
CASSSPVGGKETQYF
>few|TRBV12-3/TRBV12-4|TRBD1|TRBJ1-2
CASSVTPGGAIYGYTF
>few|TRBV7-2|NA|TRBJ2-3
CASSLVGTGDTQYF
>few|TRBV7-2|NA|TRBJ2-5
CASRISGGLFKETQYF
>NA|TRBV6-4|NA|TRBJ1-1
CASSPNNGYTEAFF
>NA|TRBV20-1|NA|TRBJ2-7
CSLPRGSYEQYF
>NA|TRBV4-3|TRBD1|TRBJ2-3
CASSHPGQGRVDTQYF
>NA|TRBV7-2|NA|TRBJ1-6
CASSVRQGLNSPLHF
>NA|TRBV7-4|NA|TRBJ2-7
CASSLGVPSSYEQYF
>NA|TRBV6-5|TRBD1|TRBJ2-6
CASSSPGTGLILSGANVLTF
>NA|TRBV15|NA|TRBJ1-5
CATSRSRQADNQPQHF
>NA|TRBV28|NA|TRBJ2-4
CASSSTGELAKNIQYF
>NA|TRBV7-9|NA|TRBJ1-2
CASSLAHGGDYGYTF
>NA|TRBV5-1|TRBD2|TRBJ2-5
CASSPDTPAGGTQYF
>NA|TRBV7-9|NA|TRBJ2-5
CASSSQWMQETQYF
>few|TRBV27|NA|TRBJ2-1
CASSFSGILRNEQFF
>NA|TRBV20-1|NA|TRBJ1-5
CSARVTRGNQPQHF
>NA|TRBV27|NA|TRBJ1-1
CASSFIGKYTEAFF